This TCR beta chain was sequenced in a study of CD8+ T cells in alopecia areata. Whole-study context: Affected scalp percentage set treated patients' severity scores.

The V gene lost 1 base and the J gene lost 2 bases, with 11 bases spanning the gap. The CDR3 runs 15 residues. In germline, CDR1 is SGDLS, CDR2 YYNGEE. Treatment specified: oral pan-JAK inhibitor, 5-10 mg twice daily. TCR sequencing used cDNA made by reverse transcription of extracted RNA. Assay: immunoSEQ multiplex PCR; the TCRdb copy retains only in-frame clones and omits some. The sample consists of roughly 190,000 clones, more than 55% of them appearing once. As concerns this clone: Its antigen is currently unknown.

General study points: Sequencing of scalp samples also captures resident alphabeta T cells of normal skin. Tofacitinib significantly lowered scalp clonality and expanded CD8+ clones among the top 100.

The J gene is TRBJ2-3, the V gene TRBV9; tentatively, D is TRBD2 (5 bases). The receptor's source is a human donor with alopecia areata. The specimen comprised CD4+ T cells sorted from blood, sampled at week 4, from a patient treated with tofacitinib. Written as DNA, the CDR3 is TGTGCCAGCAGCGTACGAGGGTATGTCACAGATACGCAGTATTTT. It is translated as CASSVRGYVTDTQYF. The full variable domain, its missing parts supplied by reference TRBV9 and TRBJ2-3, is DSGVTQTPKHLITATGQRVTLRCSPRSGDLSVYWYQQSLDQGLQFLIQYYNGEERAKGNILERFSAQQFPDLHSELNLSSLELGDSALYFCASSVRGYVTDTQYFGPGTRLTVL.